This TCR beta chain was recorded in a study of shared clonotypes between healthy human individuals. The overall study: A couple of female and three male donors aged 18 to 49 were enrolled.

The V end was cut by 5 bases, the J end by 0 bases, with 14 bases between. The CDR3 covers 15 residues. CDR1 and CDR2 from the germline V gene are SGHTA and FQGNSA. This clone has a handful of counts. Repertoires were generated with immunoSEQ multiplex PCR, while TCRdb's copy carries only in-frame clones and drops some. The sample consists of around 500,000 clones, more than 75% of them appearing once. The clonotype originates from a woman aged 40 to 50 in good health. Some clones in this sample may be carry-over from other donors' samples. This chain connects TRBV7-2 to TRBJ2-7; tentative D call: TRBD2 (5 bases). The sample was PBMCs. The CDR3 loop is CASSISTGSSYEQYF. The CDR3 region has the DNA TGTGCCAGCAGCATTTCGACTGGGAGCTCCTACGAGCAGTACTTC.